This T cell receptor beta chain was observed in a study of shared clonotypes between healthy human individuals (dated by TCRdb to 2019 to 2021). Turning to the overall study: The cohort included three men and a couple of women between 18 and 49 years of age. For each donor, CD4 naive and CD4 memory were each given three plates, CD8 naive was given two plates, and CD8 memory was given one plate. Each donor's leukapheresis produced roughly between about 0.9 and 9.5 billion PBMCs. Libraries were prepared and TCR repertoires were sequenced by different laboratories using diverse techniques, in order to increase sequencing depth and limit assay-specific biases. To estimate repertoire size and how much clonotype sharing occurs between individuals, the study deeply sequenced the blood TCR repertoires of a handful of healthy adults. Summary of the overall study and its limitations: Approximately 5% of naive CD4, 3.5% of naive CD8, roughly 2.5% of memory CD4, and around 0.4% of memory CD8 clonotypes were shared across several donors. Larger estimated clonotype richness was generally found for naive subsets than for memory subsets. Based on pairwise subsampling, the degree of clonotype sharing among donors was expected to be affected by sequencing depth. The small number of donors limited the genetic and exposure-history diversity represented. Rarefaction of sorted-subset datasets indicated incomplete sequencing despite the large sequencing depth. Only blood was sampled, and tissue TCR repertoires likely differ from those in blood. Compared with non-shared clonotypes, clonotypes shared by all four sorted-subset donors had higher generation probabilities.

On this clone: The specificity of this receptor is unknown. At one of its ends the junction is not consistent with the germline gene, which may arise from a read error. The sample holds other DNA sequences that translate to the same CDR3.

Using the deep immunoSEQ assay, multiplex PCR amplified TCR CDR3 regions from genomic DNA. Extracted genomic DNA from each cell subset was distributed evenly across all wells of several immunoSEQ 96-well plates, and each plate was treated as a replicate. Each replicate PCR for sorted subsets received about 210 ng genomic DNA, equal to roughly 30,000 T cell genomes. The purified libraries were quantified using a Qubit 3.0 fluorometer, sized with a Bioanalyzer 2100, and then quantified again using the KAPA Library Quantification kit. A separate single-read 150-cycle Illumina NextSeq 550 flow cell was used to sequence each immunoSEQ 96-well plate. Concerning the study's data processing: Because only junctional sequences without quality scores were contained in the immunoSEQ output, filtering matching that applied to full-length reads could not be performed. To assign V/J genes and CDR3, sequences were annotated using PyIR, a Python wrapper for IgBLAST v1.9, with IMGT germline references. Reads were filtered out if the reads had weak V/J assignments (E-value above 1e-6), no CDR3, stop codons, out-of-frame junctions, or ambiguous translated residues. V3J clonotypes were defined as sequences sharing the same inferred V gene, J gene, and CDR3 amino acid sequence. Percentage overlap between repertoires was computed as shared unique clonotypes divided by the size of the smaller repertoire. Repertoire richness was assessed with RTK rarefaction, the Chao1 estimator, and Recon v2.1 estimates of unobserved clonotypes. For all TCRbeta clonotypes obtained by the gDNA method from a handful of donors, generation probabilities were computed with OLGA. In its TCRdb copy, this immuneACCESS table keeps in-frame sequences only and misses some clones. Where compared with another copy, unresolved V genes explain less than half of these, and the others have no known cause. The D gene and trimming were derived from the DNA, and the V and J assignments and clone size from that table. This sample has 2 million to 3 million clones in its table, and approximately 93% of those were observed once. 0.36% of the sample is taken by the ten largest.

The donors were healthy, HIV-negative adults who had no recently reported acute infections or vaccinations. Every donor was a Caucasian adult living in Nashville, Tennessee, USA. CD4+ T cells were enriched through magnetic negative selection, after which naive cells were positively selected on CD45RA and the remaining negative fraction served as the memory subset. Blood was obtained by leukapheresis, after which PBMCs were separated by Ficoll-Histopaque density gradient centrifugation and cryopreserved in liquid nitrogen vapor phase. Analytical flow cytometry was used to check the purity and quantity of every magnetically sorted T cell population. From each sorted fraction, genomic DNA was isolated and quantified by UV absorbance on a Nanodrop 2000c. Counted from cysteine to phenylalanine, this CDR3 has 13 amino acids. The sequence is cut down to CDR3 DNA, 39 bases in frame from base 1. The germline V gene (reference sequence) sets CDR1 to SEHNR and CDR2 to FQNEAQ.

Sequences were obtained from naive CD4+ T cells from PBMCs. The sample's cell subset or site label is to be understood as: CD45RA+ positively selected. The receptor chain draws on TRBV7-9 and TRBJ2-5, with 12 middle bases fitting TRBD2. This receptor was obtained from a young man in good health. Some clones in this sample may be carry-over from other donors' samples. The nucleotides are TGTGCCAGCAGCCTAGCGGGAGGGGAGACCCAGTACTTC. It translates to CASSLAGGETQYF. Here the CDR3 is joined to the reference TRBV7-9 and TRBJ2-5 genes, and the full variable domain is: DTGVSQNPRHKITKRGQNVTFRCDPISEHNRLYWYRQTLGQGPEFLTYFQNEAQLEKSRLLSDRFSAERPKGSFSTLEIQRTEQGDSAMYLCASSLAGGETQYFGPGTRLLVL.